Below are 26 T cell receptor beta chains sequenced from a single sample in a study of blood T cell repertoires in COVID-19. Using immunoSEQ multiplex PCR, the repertoire was profiled, and TCRdb retains in-frame clones only, with some absent. The sample shows about 170,000 clones, around 84% of them seen only once. The specimen was peripheral blood. Source of these receptors: a woman of 80 years or more with COVID-19, enrolled during active disease.

The V call is TRBV7-2, the J call TRBJ1-4, with D possibly matching TRBD1 (5 bases). V was pared by 6 bases and J by 4 bases, with 15 bases between. The V gene's germline CDR1 is SGHTA and CDR2 FQGNSA. This CDR3 region has 15 residues. CDR3 sequence: CASRLRVDYNEKLFF. The DNA for the CDR3 is TGTGCCAGCAGGCTCAGGGTGGACTATAATGAAAAACTGTTTTTT.

The chain couples TRBV5-4 to TRBJ2-7; possibly TRBD1 for D (6 bases). The CDR3 length is 14 residues. Germline values: CDR1 SGHNT, CDR2 YYREEE (reference sequence). The germline V and J ends were trimmed by 3 bases and 0 bases, with 10 bases remaining between them. DNA for the CDR3: TGTGCCAGCAGCTGGGACACAAGCTCCTACGAGCAGTACTTC. It specifies CASSWDTSSYEQYF.

This chain links TRBV6-2 or TRBV6-3 with TRBJ2-1; TRBD2 matches at 9 bases. Germline CDR1 is MNHEY and CDR2 is SVGEGT. V was clipped by 2 bases and J by 5 bases; unmatched bases: 7. The CDR3 has 16 residues. The CDR3 nucleotides are TGTGCCAGCAGTTACGTCGCGGGAGGGCCTGACAATGAGCAGTTCTTC. It encodes CASSYVAGGPDNEQFF.

This chain links TRBV5-4 with TRBJ2-1; possibly TRBD2 for D (5 bases). Looked up from germline, CDR1 is SGHNT and CDR2 is YYREEE (reference sequence). The CDR3 totals 13 residues. V was trimmed by 1 base and J by 3 bases, leaving 5 bases between them. The DNA of the CDR3 is TGTGCCAGCAGCTTGCGGGACTACAATGAGCAGTTCTTC. Protein product: CASSLRDYNEQFF.

The chain joins TRBV19 to TRBJ2-3; 9 nucleotides align to TRBD1. Germline V gene sequence: CDR1 LNHDA, CDR2 SQIVND (reference sequence). This CDR3 contains 14 residues. V lost 7 bases to trimming and J lost 7 bases; unmatched junction nucleotides: 9. The chain's CDR3 is CASTMTGGDNTQYF. Written as DNA, the CDR3 is TGTGCCAGTACCATGACAGGGGGAGATAATACGCAGTATTTT.

CDR3 sequence (DNA): TGTGCCAGCAGTTTATTGTCGGCAGGGAACACTGAAGCTTTCTTT. It codes for CASSLLSAGNTEAFF. V and J are TRBV28 and TRBJ1-1; no clear D gene. The CDR3 has 15 residues. The V gene lost 1 base and the J gene lost 1 base, with 10 bases spanning the gap. The germline V gene encodes CDR1 MDHEN and CDR2 SYDVKM.

V is TRBV7-8 and J is TRBJ1-6; tentative D call: TRBD1 (5 bases). The V end lost 1 base, the J end lost 10 bases, and 11 bases lay between the germline ends. The CDR3 covers 14 residues. CDR1 is SGHVS and CDR2 is FQNEAQ in the germline V gene. The CDR3 is CASSLVDTNSPLHF. The CDR3 DNA sequence: TGTGCCAGCAGCTTAGTGGACACCAACTCACCCCTCCACTTT.

The V gene is TRBV7-3, the J gene TRBJ2-2, with a possible D match to TRBD2 (5 bases). CDR3 length: 14 residues. Germline V CDR1 and CDR2: SGHTA, FQGTGA. Trimming stripped 5 bases from V and 8 bases from J, with 15 bases between. CDR3 protein: CASSHGLPGGELFF. The CDR3 DNA reads as TGTGCCAGCAGCCATGGACTCCCTGGGGGGGAGCTGTTTTTT.

This clone was seen only a few times. The chain uses TRBV5-1 and TRBJ1-1; unclear D gene. From germline, CDR1 is SGHRS and CDR2 YFSETQ. The ends were cut back, 1 base at V and 2 bases at J, with 12 bases in the middle. The CDR3 length is 15 residues. The CDR3 bases are TGCGCCAGCAGCTTGTCCCGGAGGTTCAACACTGAAGCTTTCTTT. Its protein is CASSLSRRFNTEAFF.

The V call is TRBV6-2 or TRBV6-3, the J call TRBJ1-2; TRBD1 matches at 7 bases. V shed 2 bases, J shed 4 bases, and the junction held 7 bases outside the gene matches. The CDR3 contains 15 residues. The V gene's germline CDR1 is MNHEY and CDR2 SVGEGT. CDR3 nucleotide sequence: TGTGCCAGCAGTTACCTGATGTCAGGGGGCTATGGCTACACCTTC. This translates into CASSYLMSGGYGYTF.

The V call is TRBV6-2 or TRBV6-3, the J call TRBJ1-1, with 8 nucleotides matching TRBD1. Germline values: CDR1 MNHEY, CDR2 SVGEGT. The CDR3 is 15 amino acids. Trimming at V came to 2 bases and at J to 4 bases, leaving 6 bases not matched to a gene. CDR3 in amino acids: CASSYRTGFVTEAFF. Written as DNA, the CDR3 is TGTGCCAGCAGTTACCGGACAGGGTTTGTCACTGAAGCTTTCTTT.

The rearrangement joins TRBV5-6 to TRBJ2-1; 8 nucleotides match TRBD1. The CDR3 runs to 13 residues. From germline, CDR1 is SGHDT and CDR2 YYEEEE. Trimming cost V 4 bases and J 9 bases; bases outside gene matches: 6. CDR3 coding DNA: TGTGCCAGCAGCCCGCAGGGGGCTGGTGAGCAGTTCTTC. Its protein product is CASSPQGAGEQFF.

V usage is TRBV7-2 and J usage is TRBJ2-2; D uncertain. CDR3 size: 12 residues. The germline gives CDR1 SGHTA, CDR2 FQGNSA. Trimming shortened V by 5 bases and J by 6 bases, and 7 bases separated the two germline ends. The CDR3 here is CASSPFSGELFF. The CDR3 nucleotides read TGTGCCAGCAGCCCTTTTTCCGGGGAGCTGTTTTTT.

The chain is built from TRBV28 and TRBJ2-7; 7 bases align to TRBD2. This CDR3 has 18 amino acids. V trimming: 3 bases; J trimming: 4 bases; junction bases outside the gene matches: 18. Germline CDR1 is MDHEN and CDR2 is SYDVKM. CDR3 DNA: TGTGCCAGCAGTTTGACCCGCCCGACAGCCGGGACTACTTACGAGCAGTACTTC. Translated, it gives CASSLTRPTAGTTYEQYF.

The chain uses TRBV6-5 and TRBJ1-1; D possibly corresponds to TRBD1 (5 bases). This CDR3 region has 14 residues. CDR1 MNHEY and CDR2 SVGAGI come from the germline V gene. V lost 2 bases to trimming and J lost 0 bases, with 7 bases between them. The CDR3 DNA sequence: TGTGCCAGCAGTTACGGGGGGTTGAACACTGAAGCTTTCTTT. It translates to CASSYGGLNTEAFF.

About this clone: At one boundary the junction diverges from the germline segment, which might be a read error. The V and J genes are TRBV28 and TRBJ1-1; D is ambiguous. This CDR3 is 11 amino acids long. The germline gives CDR1 MDHEN, CDR2 SYDVKM. CDR3 nucleotides: TGTGCCACCAGTTCCTCGATCGGGGCTTTCTTT. As protein: CATSSSIGAFF.

This clone was picked up one time. V is TRBV27 and J is TRBJ1-2, with D tentatively TRBD1 (6 bases). Trimming left V 3 bases short and J 5 bases short, with 16 bases between. CDR1 and CDR2 from the germline V gene are MNHEY and SMNVEV (reference sequence). This CDR3 has 15 amino acids. CDR3 nucleotides: TGTGCCAGCAGTTTGGCGGGGGGCCAATTTTATGGCTACACCTTC. Its translation is CASSLAGGQFYGYTF.

CDR3: CASNSNQPQHF. The CDR3 DNA reads TGTGCCAGCAATTCGAATCAGCCCCAGCATTTT. The chain employs TRBV28 and TRBJ1-5; the D is unclear. The CDR3 runs 11 residues. From germline, CDR1 is MDHEN and CDR2 SYDVKM. The V end lost 7 bases, the J end lost 4 bases, and 5 bases lay between the germline ends.

V usage is TRBV24-1 and J usage is TRBJ2-5, with D perhaps TRBD2 (6 bases). The CDR3 spans 15 residues. Trimming left V 6 bases short and J 4 bases short, with 17 bases between. Looked up from germline, CDR1 is KGHDR and CDR2 is SFDVKD. This CDR3 reads CATSSAGLGGETQYF. CDR3 bases: TGTGCCACCAGTTCCGCGGGACTCGGAGGAGAGACCCAGTACTTC.

This clone was seen just once. CDR3 bases: TGTGCCAGCAGCTCGGGGACTAGCGGGAGGGCTGATGAGCAGTTCTTC. It translates to CASSSGTSGRADEQFF. This chain joins TRBV3-1 (or the pseudogene TRBV3-2) and TRBJ2-1; 16 bases align to TRBD2. Germline CDR1 is LGHDT and CDR2 is YNNKEL (reference sequence). J lost 8 bases, V lost 5 bases, and 6 bases had no gene match. The CDR3 sequence is 16 residues long.

Only one count was recorded for this clone. V gene TRBV19 combines with J gene TRBJ2-1; D is perhaps TRBD2 (6 bases). The length of the CDR3 is 13 residues. Deletions cut 5 bases from V and 12 bases from J, with 17 bases between. Germline-derived CDR1 and CDR2 are LNHDA and SQIVND (reference sequence). The CDR3 nucleotides read TGTGCCAGTAGTCCAGAGTCTAGCGTGGGGCAGTTCTTC. Protein sequence: CASSPESSVGQFF.

The rearrangement links TRBV15 to TRBJ1-2, with a possible D match to TRBD1 (5 bases). The CDR3 contains 14 residues. Trimming removed 0 bases from V and 4 bases from J, with 9 bases in between. The germline CDR1 and CDR2 sequences are LNHNV and YYDKDF (reference sequence). CDR3 sequence reads: CATSRDVTAYGYTF. The DNA of the CDR3 is TGTGCCACCAGCAGAGATGTGACAGCCTATGGCTACACCTTC.

This clone was seen just once. This rearrangement joins TRBV10-3 to TRBJ2-7, with D perhaps TRBD2 (6 bases). In germline, CDR1 is ENHRY, CDR2 SYGVKD. The CDR3 runs to 15 residues. The V end lost 2 bases, the J end lost 9 bases, and 20 bases lay between the germline ends. The DNA for the CDR3 is TGTGCCATCAGTGAGGCGGGGTCTTCGGGGGTGGCGCAGTACTTC. It specifies CAISEAGSSGVAQYF.

The chain recombines TRBV7-3 with TRBJ2-6, with D tentatively TRBD2 (6 bases). The CDR3 is 18 amino acids. Germline CDR1 and CDR2: SGHTA and FQGTGA. V dropped 2 bases and J dropped 0 bases, with 14 bases sitting between them. CDR3 coding DNA: TGTGCCAGCAGCTTATCTGTAGCGGCCGCCTCTGGGGCCAACGTCCTGACTTTC. This sequence encodes CASSLSVAAASGANVLTF.

V usage is TRBV9 and J usage is TRBJ1-2; TRBD1 aligns across 7 bases. J was trimmed by 6 bases and V by 0 bases; bases with no gene match: 5. This CDR3 has 14 residues. Germline assignment: CDR1 SGDLS and CDR2 YYNGEE. The CDR3 DNA reads as TGTGCCAGCAGCGTAGTGGGCGGACAGGATGGCTACACCTTC. This gives the protein CASSVVGGQDGYTF.

The chain joins TRBV18 to TRBJ1-1, with D possibly being TRBD1 (6 bases). Looked up from germline, CDR1 is KGHSH and CDR2 is LQKENI. The CDR3 has 15 amino acids. Trimming left V 2 bases short and J 1 base short, with 11 bases between. CDR3 region: CASSPVLQGNTEAFF. CDR3 coding DNA: TGTGCCAGCTCACCAGTTTTACAGGGGAACACTGAAGCTTTCTTT. The whole variable domain, filled in from reference TRBV18 and TRBJ1-1, reads NAGVMQNPRHLVRRRGQEARLRCSPMKGHSHVYWYRQLPEEGLKFMVYLQKENIIDESGMPKERFSAEFPKEGPSILRIQQVVRGDSAAYFCASSPVLQGNTEAFFGQGTRLTVV.